The T cell receptor beta chain under discussion was sequenced for a study of blood T cell repertoires in COVID-19. Overall study context: Acute and convalescent COVID-19 samples came from the United States, Italy and Spain. T cells, B-cell-depleted T cells, or PBMCs provided the cDNA or gDNA that served as material.

In the authors' methods: Amplification with reference gene primers provided the estimates of nucleated cell counts. Profiled with immunoSEQ multiplex PCR; TCRdb holds only in-frame clones, not every one. That table supplies the V and J calls and clone size; D and trimming were determined from the DNA. The sample contains approximately 180,000 clones, roughly 89% of which appear only once. This clone occurred a few times. Living in roughly 25 US areas, the participants were between roughly 18 and 89 years of age. The V gene's germline CDR1 is MDHEN and CDR2 SYDVKM. The CDR3 has 16 amino acids. V lost 7 bases, J lost 1 base, and 18 bases lay in between.

This chain links TRBV28 with TRBJ2-3; the D gene is possibly TRBD2 (6 bases). The sample consisted of PBMCs or T cells enriched from blood (not recorded which). The TCR was taken from a woman in her thirties or forties with acute COVID-19. The CDR3 spells CASNDLGAGRTDTQYF. DNA for the CDR3: TGTGCCAGCAATGACCTTGGGGCGGGGCGCACAGATACGCAGTATTTT.